This T cell receptor (beta chain) was recovered during a study of blood T cell repertoires in COVID-19. Study context: Sites across the United States, Italy and Spain contributed samples from acute and convalescent COVID-19.

In this sample, this clone turned up once. The germline V and J ends were trimmed by 0 bases and 0 bases, with 22 bases remaining between them. Germline values: CDR1 LNHNV, CDR2 YYDKDF (reference sequence). This CDR3 is built from 20 residues. Authors' processing steps: Estimation of nucleated cell counts was performed using reference gene primer amplification. Using immunoSEQ multiplex PCR, the repertoire was profiled, and TCRdb retains in-frame clones only, with some absent. That table supplies the V and J calls and clone size; D and trimming were determined from the DNA. In the table there are 100,000 to 150,000 clones, 90% to 95% of which are singletons.

The source material was peripheral blood. This chain links TRBV15 with TRBJ2-3; D is ambiguous. The receptor was isolated from a man aged 50 to 59 with COVID-19, enrolled during active disease. The CDR3 nucleotides are TGTGCCACCAGCAGAGAACACTACAAAGTAACTCTTTCTAGCACAGATACGCAGTATTTT. As protein: CATSREHYKVTLSSTDTQYF.